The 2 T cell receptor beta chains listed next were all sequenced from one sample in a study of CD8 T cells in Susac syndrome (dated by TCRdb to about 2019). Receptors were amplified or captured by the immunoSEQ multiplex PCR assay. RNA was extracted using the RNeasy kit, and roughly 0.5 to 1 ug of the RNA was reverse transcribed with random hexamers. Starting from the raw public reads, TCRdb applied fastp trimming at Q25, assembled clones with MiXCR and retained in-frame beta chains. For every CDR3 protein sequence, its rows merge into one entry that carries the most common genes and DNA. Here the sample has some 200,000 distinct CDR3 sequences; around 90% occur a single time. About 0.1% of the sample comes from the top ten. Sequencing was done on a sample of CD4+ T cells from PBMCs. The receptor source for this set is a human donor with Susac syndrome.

The CDR3 DNA sequence: TGCAGTGCCCATGACAGGGGTCCCTATGGCTACACCTTC. Protein product: CSAHDRGPYGYTF. The chain employs TRBV20-1 and TRBJ1-2; 8 bases align to TRBD1. Per the germline V gene, CDR1 is DFQATT and CDR2 is SNEGSKA (reference sequence). V lost 6 bases, J lost 4 bases, and 7 bases stayed unmatched. This CDR3 region has 13 residues.

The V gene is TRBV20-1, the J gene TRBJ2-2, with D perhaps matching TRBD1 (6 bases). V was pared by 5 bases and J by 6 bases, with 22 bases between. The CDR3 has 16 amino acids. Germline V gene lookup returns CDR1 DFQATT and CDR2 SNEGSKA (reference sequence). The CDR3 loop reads CSAGTPGQTMAGELFF. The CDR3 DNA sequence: TGCAGTGCTGGGACACCGGGACAAACTATGGCCGGGGAGCTGTTTTTT.